Below are 28 T cell receptor beta chains sequenced from a single sample in a study of T cells in localized non-small cell lung cancer. Sequencing used immunoSEQ multiplex PCR; TCRdb keeps in-frame clones, though not all of them. The sample shows 58,000 or so clones, roughly 90% of them seen only once. The sample consisted of peripheral blood, taken before any cancer treatment. Every receptor here comes from a woman aged 35-75 years with stage I lung adenocarcinoma.

V and J are TRBV7-8 and TRBJ1-5; D remains unclear. CDR1 SGHVS and CDR2 FQNEAQ come from the germline V gene. The CDR3 contains 18 residues. Trimming cost V 2 bases and J 0 bases, with 17 bases left between them. As DNA, the CDR3 is TGTGCCAGCAGCTTAAAGTCGTTGGCAGAGGATAGCAATCAGCCCCAGCATTTT. It yields the protein CASSLKSLAEDSNQPQHF.

This chain joins TRBV27 and TRBJ1-1; a possible D gene is TRBD1 (5 bases). The V gene's germline CDR1 is MNHEY and CDR2 SMNVEV (reference sequence). This CDR3 region has 14 residues. The V gene lost 6 bases and the J gene lost 2 bases, with 13 bases spanning the gap. The CDR3 is CASRLDSLNTEAFF. The CDR3 DNA is TGTGCCAGCAGACTCGACAGCCTAAACACTGAAGCTTTCTTT.

The rearrangement uses TRBV28 and TRBJ2-3; 10 bases line up with TRBD1. Germline lookup yields CDR1 MDHEN and CDR2 SYDVKM. This CDR3 region has 15 residues. V dropped 5 bases and J dropped 2; count of bases not matched to a gene: 4. As DNA, the CDR3 is TGTGCCAGCAGTCTACGACAGGGGGCCACAGATACGCAGTATTTT. Translating it yields CASSLRQGATDTQYF.

The chain combines TRBV4-3 with TRBJ2-7; D might be TRBD1 (5 bases). From germline, CDR1 is LGHNA and CDR2 YSLEER. V was trimmed by 0 bases and J by 3 bases, leaving 12 bases between them. The CDR3 contains 15 residues. The CDR3, as DNA: TGCGCCAGCAGCCAAGATATGTCAGGGATCTACGAGCAGTACTTC. It specifies CASSQDMSGIYEQYF.

The chain has TRBV19 and TRBJ1-2, with TRBD1 as a possible D gene (5 bases). V lost 1 base and J lost 0, with 12 bases in between. Germline CDR1 reads LNHDA; CDR2 reads SQIVND (reference sequence). This CDR3 is 16 amino acids long. The DNA for the CDR3 is TGTGCCAGTAGTATAGGGGGCGACTTAGCTAACTATGGCTACACCTTC. As protein: CASSIGGDLANYGYTF.

This chain connects TRBV2 to TRBJ2-7, with D perhaps TRBD1 or TRBD2 (5 bases each). CDR1 is SNHLY and CDR2 is FYNNEI in the germline V gene. Trimming shortened V by 5 bases and J by 3 bases, and 17 bases separated the two germline ends. This CDR3 spans 15 amino acids. The CDR3 loop is CASSSSVWDGYEQYF. CDR3 nucleotide sequence: TGTGCCAGCAGTTCCAGCGTTTGGGACGGCTACGAGCAGTACTTC.

V is TRBV13 and J is TRBJ1-3; 8 bases align to TRBD1. Trimming cost V 5 bases and J 7 bases; bases outside gene matches: 10. This CDR3 is 15 amino acids long. Germline V lookup: CDR1 PRHDT, CDR2 FYEKMQ (reference sequence). The CDR3 loop reads CASSPSDRAGNTIYF. CDR3 in DNA: TGTGCCAGCAGCCCATCGGACAGGGCCGGGAACACCATATATTTT.

CDR3 DNA: TGTGCCACCAGCGCGGGGGGAGGTCAGCCCCAGCATTTT. This translates into CATSAGGGQPQHF. This chain uses TRBV15 with TRBJ1-5; perhaps TRBD1 as D (5 bases). This CDR3 is built from 13 residues. Trimming shortened V by 5 bases and J by 6 bases, and 11 bases separated the two germline ends. Germline CDR1 LNHNV, CDR2 YYDKDF (reference sequence).

J is TRBJ2-1 and V is TRBV5-6, with D possibly called TRBD1 or TRBD2 (5 bases each). The CDR3 totals 14 residues. V dropped 3 bases and J dropped 8 bases, with 15 bases sitting between them. Germline CDR1 SGHDT, CDR2 YYEEEE. CDR3 nucleotides: TGTGCCAGCAGCTCCTGGACCGGGGCCTATGAGCAGTTCTTC. It specifies CASSSWTGAYEQFF.

This clone was seen a single time. The rearrangement links TRBV2 to TRBJ1-1; D is possibly TRBD1 (5 bases). Germline V CDR1 and CDR2: SNHLY, FYNNEI. This CDR3 has 13 residues. The V gene lost 6 bases and the J gene lost 1 base, with 9 bases spanning the gap. This CDR3 is CASRRGGNTEAFF. CDR3 DNA: TGTGCCAGCAGGAGGGGAGGGAACACTGAAGCTTTCTTT.

This chain uses TRBV5-5 with TRBJ2-6; a possible D gene is TRBD2 (6 bases). CDR1 is SGHKS and CDR2 is YYEKEE in the germline V gene (reference sequence). The CDR3 length is 18 residues. V lost 0 bases to trimming and J lost 0 bases, with 13 bases between them. CDR3 sequence reads: CASSLDPGAHSGANVLTF. As DNA, the CDR3 is TGTGCCAGCAGCTTGGATCCGGGAGCCCACTCTGGGGCCAACGTCCTGACTTTC.

Here the CDR3 reads CASSHRGGRNTEAFF. Here the CDR3 DNA reads TGCGCCAGCAGCCACCGTGGAGGGCGGAACACTGAAGCTTTCTTT. The rearrangement joins TRBV4-3 to TRBJ1-1; D ambiguous. The germline CDR1 and CDR2 sequences are LGHNA and YSLEER. V was clipped by 3 bases and J by 1 base, with 12 bases between them. The CDR3 spans 15 residues.

The CDR3 DNA sequence: TGTGCCAGCAGCCCAAGTGGGGCGGGGATATATGGCTACACCTTC. It translates to CASSPSGAGIYGYTF. This rearrangement joins TRBV7-2 to TRBJ1-2; possible D gene TRBD1, 5 bases. CDR3 size: 15 residues. Germline CDR1 SGHTA, CDR2 FQGNSA. V shed 5 bases and J shed 5 bases, with 18 bases lying between them.

This clone was picked up a small number of times. V and J are TRBV7-6 and TRBJ2-2, with D tentatively TRBD2 (5 bases). CDR3 size: 13 residues. The germline V gene encodes CDR1 SGHVS and CDR2 FNYEAQ. The V end lost 5 bases, the J end lost 7 bases, and 11 bases lay between the germline ends. DNA for the CDR3: TGTGCCAGCAGCCACCGGGATTTCGGGGAGCTGTTTTTT. Amino acids: CASSHRDFGELFF.

The chain couples TRBV7-2 to TRBJ2-1; perhaps D is TRBD1 or TRBD2 (5 bases each). Per the germline V gene, CDR1 is SGHTA and CDR2 is FQGNSA. V lost 5 bases and J 5 bases, leaving 16 bases between the germline ends. The CDR3 sequence is 15 residues long. The CDR3 DNA reads TGTGCCAGCAGCCCCCAGGGACGGTCAAACAATGAGCAGTTCTTC. Its translation is CASSPQGRSNNEQFF.

V and J are TRBV30 and TRBJ2-5; possible D gene TRBD2, 5 bases. Trimming cost V 5 bases and J 5 bases, with 15 bases left between them. CDR3 length: 13 amino acids. The germline CDR1 and CDR2 sequences are GTSNPN and SVGIG (reference sequence). The CDR3, as DNA: TGTGCCTGGGAAGAGGGCAGGACGGAGACCCAGTACTTC. This sequence encodes CAWEEGRTETQYF.

The chain's CDR3 is CAMTGIYNYGYTF. CDR3 nucleotide sequence: TGTGCCATGACAGGGATTTATAACTATGGCTACACCTTC. This sequence joins TRBV10-3 and TRBJ1-2; 7 nucleotides match TRBD1. This CDR3 comprises 13 residues. Germline assignment: CDR1 ENHRY and CDR2 SYGVKD. V was pared by 9 bases and J by 1 base, with 5 bases of the junction left unmatched.

V and J are TRBV9 and TRBJ2-1; D ambiguous. The CDR3 is 13 amino acids. The V gene's germline CDR1 is SGDLS and CDR2 YYNGEE. With 0 bases removed from V and 9 bases from J, the gap between germline ends came to 10 bases. DNA for the CDR3: TGTGCCAGCAGCGTAGTTGAGGTCGGTGAGCAGTTCTTC. It translates to CASSVVEVGEQFF. The variable domain in full, completed from reference TRBV9 and TRBJ2-1, reads DSGVTQTPKHLITATGQRVTLRCSPRSGDLSVYWYQQSLDQGLQFLIQYYNGEERAKGNILERFSAQQFPDLHSELNLSSLELGDSALYFCASSVVEVGEQFFGPGTRLTVL.

The chain has TRBV18 and TRBJ1-1; D possibly corresponds to TRBD1 (6 bases). Deletions cut 5 bases from V and 4 bases from J, with 14 bases between. CDR1 is KGHSH, CDR2 LQKENI, per germline. The CDR3 totals 14 residues. The CDR3 nucleotides read TGTGCCAGCTCAAGGGACAAATCGGGCACTGAAGCTTTCTTT. Its translation is CASSRDKSGTEAFF.

V and J are TRBV10-2 and TRBJ1-2; 12 bases align to TRBD1. The CDR3 totals 16 residues. Germline assignment: CDR1 WSHSY and CDR2 SAAADI. Trimming removed 6 bases from V and 4 bases from J; junction bases left unmatched: 9. The CDR3 here is CASRPGQGALGYGYTF. CDR3 nucleotides: TGCGCCAGCAGGCCGGGACAGGGGGCGCTTGGCTATGGCTACACCTTC.

This clone was found once. The chain carries TRBV27 and TRBJ2-1; D gene unclear. The CDR3 has 16 residues. Trimming removed 5 bases from V and 1 base from J, with 15 bases in between. CDR1 and CDR2 from the germline V gene are MNHEY and SMNVEV (reference sequence). The CDR3 DNA reads as TGTGCCAGCAGTCCCCCAGCAGGCAGATCCTACAATGAGCAGTTCTTC. Translating it yields CASSPPAGRSYNEQFF.

This chain's CDR3 is CASSLTKLDTQYF. The CDR3 region has the DNA TGTGCCAGCAGCTTAACCAAACTGGATACGCAGTATTTT. The chain links TRBV7-3 to TRBJ2-3; D is ambiguous. This CDR3 comprises 13 residues. Germline CDR1 SGHTA, CDR2 FQGTGA. The V end was cut by 0 bases, the J end by 6 bases, with 7 bases between.

For this clone: Distinct nucleotide sequences in the sample also encode this CDR3. V and J are TRBV11-2 and TRBJ1-1, with D unresolved. Germline CDR1 reads SGHAT; CDR2 reads FQNNGV. Trimming removed 5 bases at V and 2 bases at J, with 9 bases between. This CDR3 spans 13 amino acids. Here the CDR3 DNA reads TGTGCCAGCAGCCTCGGTCCCAACACTGAAGCTTTCTTT. Its translation is CASSLGPNTEAFF.

The chain links TRBV4-2 to TRBJ2-3; 7 positions match TRBD2. J gave up 3 bases and V 1 base, and 10 bases lay outside the gene matches. The CDR3 is made up of 17 amino acids. CDR1 LGHNA and CDR2 YNFKEQ come from the germline V gene. CDR3 sequence (DNA): TGTGCCAGCAGCCAAGTCTCGCTGGCGGGAGCGACAGATACGCAGTATTTT. This gives the protein CASSQVSLAGATDTQYF.

This rearrangement joins TRBV6-1 to TRBJ1-1; D is unresolved. Germline V lookup: CDR1 MNHNS, CDR2 SASEGT. Trimming stripped 6 bases from V and 7 bases from J, with 12 bases between. The CDR3 extends over 12 amino acids. CDR3 sequence (DNA): TGTGCCAGCAGCGAGGGTAGAGGTGAAGCTTTCTTT. Its translation: CASSEGRGEAFF.

The chain recombines TRBV15 with TRBJ1-1, with 10 bases that match TRBD1. The germline gives CDR1 LNHNV, CDR2 YYDKDF (reference sequence). After removal of 5 bases from V and 12 bases from J, the junction contained 15 bases not matched to a gene. This CDR3 region has 15 residues. The CDR3 coding sequence is TGTGCCACCAGCGTCGACAGGGGGCGAGTAGTTTGGACTTTCTTT. Residues: CATSVDRGRVVWTFF.

V is TRBV11-2 and J is TRBJ1-1; D gene ambiguous. Germline assignment: CDR1 SGHAT and CDR2 FQNNGV. V lost 2 bases to trimming and J lost 5 bases, with 9 bases between them. The CDR3 has 13 amino acids. CDR3 residues: CASSLRGMTEAFF. The CDR3 DNA reads as TGTGCCAGCAGCTTACGGGGAATGACTGAAGCTTTCTTT.

The V call is TRBV9, the J call TRBJ1-3, with TRBD1 as a possible D gene (5 bases). Between the trimmed V and J ends, which lost 4 bases and 4 bases, there was a span of 15 bases. The CDR3 is 15 residues long. Per germline, CDR1 SGDLS and CDR2 YYNGEE. The CDR3 loop reads CASSPGALAGNTIYF. CDR3 nucleotide sequence: TGTGCCAGCAGCCCTGGGGCCCTTGCAGGAAACACCATATATTTT.